This T cell receptor (beta chain) was profiled in a study of T-cell memory formation after mild COVID-19. Findings of the study overall: Cross-reactive memory seemingly joined, as some responding clones were found in pre-infection memory. Confirmation was lacking for SARS-CoV-2 specificity of second-wave clones that peaked on day 37.

V dropped 2 bases and J dropped 5 bases, with 11 bases sitting between them. The germline V gene has CDR1 ENHRY and CDR2 SYGVKD. CDR3 size: 14 residues. UMIs and sample barcodes were carried by the TCR alpha and TCR beta cDNA libraries that 5'RACE produced using constant-segment primers. TCRdb reprocessed the 5' RACE reads via MiXCR and lists one record per CDR3 protein. The sample carries under 250,000 distinct CDR3 sequences, approximately 10% recorded once. Only a few counts were recorded for this clonotype. Its antigen remains unidentified. The rearrangement joins TRBV10-3 to TRBJ2-3; D might be TRBD2 (5 bases). The sample consisted of PBMCs or a T cell subset sorted from them (not recorded which). The source is a man between 18 and 29 years old who had mild COVID-19 (a few samples of this study predate the infection). Cell type and time point are not known. The CDR3 sequence: CAISETSARDTQYF. The CDR3 DNA is TGTGCCATCAGTGAGACTAGTGCCCGAGATACGCAGTATTTT.